The 4 T cell receptor beta chains presented below share a single source sample, sequenced in a study of response to subunit inactivated influenza vaccine. TCRdb reanalysed the RT-PCR reads using MiXCR and keeps one entry per CDR3 protein. The sample yields about 650,000 distinct CDR3 sequences, 15% to 18% seen once. The sequences come from PBMCs from blood, collected approximately 13 days after vaccination. The receptors were gathered from a man over 45 who received an inactivated influenza vaccine.

This clonotype was seen a few times. The V gene is TRBV28, the J gene TRBJ2-7; TRBD1 aligns across 8 bases. This CDR3 has 14 amino acids. Germline CDR1 and CDR2: MDHEN and SYDVKM. V was pared by 3 bases and J by 7 bases, with 8 bases of the junction left unmatched. This chain's CDR3 is CASSLAGGSKEQYF. The CDR3 bases are TGTGCCAGCAGTTTGGCAGGGGGCTCTAAAGAGCAGTACTTC. The full variable domain, with the rest looked up from reference TRBV28 and TRBJ2-7, is DVKVTQSSRYLVKRTGEKVFLECVQDMDHENMFWYRQDPGLGLRLIYFSYDVKMKEKGDIPEGYSVSREKKERFSLILESASTNQTSMYLCASSLAGGSKEQYFGPGTRLTVT.

This clonotype has more than one count but fewer than ten. The gene calls are TRBV5-5 and TRBJ1-1; D gene ambiguous. The germline V gene has CDR1 SGHKS and CDR2 YYEKEE (reference sequence). The CDR3 contains 18 residues. V was trimmed by 0 bases and J by 0 bases, leaving 18 bases between them. This CDR3 is CASSLAEGSTALNTEAFF. The DNA of the CDR3 is TGTGCCAGCAGCTTGGCCGAGGGCAGCACCGCTTTGAACACTGAAGCTTTCTTT.

This chain connects TRBV9 to TRBJ1-2, with a tentative D call TRBD1 (6 bases). CDR1 SGDLS and CDR2 YYNGEE come from the germline V gene. The V and J ends lost 3 bases and 7 bases respectively, with 16 bases between them. The CDR3 runs 14 residues. The CDR3 protein is CASSEGTTRPGYTF. CDR3 DNA: TGTGCCAGCAGCGAGGGGACAACGAGACCTGGCTACACCTTC.

This clonotype was seen more than once but under ten times. The rearrangement joins TRBV15 to TRBJ2-1; D may correspond to TRBD1 or TRBD2 (5 bases each). There are 16 residues in the CDR3. Germline V CDR1 and CDR2: LNHNV, YYDKDF (reference sequence). The germline V and J ends were trimmed by 1 base and 8 bases, with 18 bases remaining between them. The CDR3 reads CATSRVNRGGRHEQFF. For the CDR3, the DNA is TGTGCCACCAGCAGAGTGAACCGGGGCGGAAGGCATGAGCAGTTCTTC. Full variable domain (outside the CDR3, taken from reference TRBV15 and TRBJ2-1): DAMVIQNPRYQVTQFGKPVTLSCSQTLNHNVMYWYQQKSSQAPKLLFHYYDKDFNNEADTPDNFQSRRPNTSFCFLDIRSPGLGDTAMYLCATSRVNRGGRHEQFFGPGTRLTVL.